One sample yielded the 31 T cell receptor beta chains listed below, sequenced in a study of T cell responses to AZD1222 COVID-19 vaccine. Sequencing used immunoSEQ multiplex PCR; TCRdb keeps in-frame clones, though not all of them. The profile shows some 180,000 clones, about 87% of them singletons. Source: peripheral blood, taken on day 0 of AZD1222 vaccination. The receptors here all came from an adult in good health.

The rearrangement links TRBV7-2 to TRBJ1-5, with unresolved D. The germline gives CDR1 SGHTA, CDR2 FQGNSA. Trimming removed 2 bases at V and 1 base at J, with 9 bases between. This CDR3 has 15 residues. Here the CDR3 DNA reads TGTGCCAGCAGCTTACAGCTAGGGAGCAATCAGCCCCAGCATTTT. Translated: CASSLQLGSNQPQHF.

DNA of the CDR3: TGTGCCAGCAGCGAGGTACCGGATACGCAGTATTTT. Protein sequence: CASSEVPDTQYF. The V and J genes are TRBV7-9 and TRBJ2-3; D not resolved. The V end lost 5 bases, the J end lost 6 bases, and 9 bases lay between the germline ends. Germline V gives CDR1 SEHNR, CDR2 FQNEAQ (reference sequence). CDR3 size: 12 residues.

The rearrangement links TRBV14 to TRBJ1-4; D uncertain. V was clipped by 4 bases and J by 10 bases, with 19 bases between them. The CDR3 is made up of 15 amino acids. Germline CDR1 reads SGHDN; CDR2 reads FVKESK. The CDR3 DNA is TGTGCCAGCAGCCCCAGGACTCTGGGGAGTGGAAAACTGTTTTTT. This codes for CASSPRTLGSGKLFF.

The chain employs TRBV28 and TRBJ1-1; possible D gene TRBD1, 5 bases. Trimming removed 6 bases at V and 1 base at J, with 27 bases between. This CDR3 contains 19 residues. The germline V gene has CDR1 MDHEN and CDR2 SYDVKM. The CDR3: CASSLVWTPKPISNTEAFF. For the CDR3, the DNA is TGTGCCAGCAGCCTTGTGTGGACACCTAAGCCGATCTCGAACACTGAAGCTTTCTTT.

The CDR3 nucleotides are TGCGCCACCCGGGCTGGGGCTAGCGGGGGACCTAGCACAGATACGCAGTATTTT. Its translation: CATRAGASGGPSTDTQYF. This sequence joins TRBV10-1 and TRBJ2-3, with 10 nucleotides matching TRBD2. The length of the CDR3 is 18 residues. Germline assignment: CDR1 WNHNN and CDR2 SYGVQD (reference sequence). The V gene end was trimmed by 10 bases and the J gene end by 0 bases; junction bases not matched to a gene: 16.

Worth noting for this clone: The junction departs from germline at one end; a sequencing error may be responsible. This CDR3 is CASSYSISNTGELFF. The CDR3, as DNA: TGTGCCAGCAGCTACTCCATATCGAACACCGGGGAGCTGTTTTTT. This chain links TRBV6-5 with TRBJ2-2, with D unclear. The CDR3 runs to 15 residues. CDR1 MNHEY and CDR2 SVGAGI come from the germline V gene.

The chain couples TRBV21-1 to TRBJ1-6; TRBD1, the table's D call, lacks a check against the DNA. TRBV21-1 has pseudogene status. This CDR3 is built from 16 residues. The CDR3 coding sequence is TGTGCCAGCGTGGGCAGGGGGCGAACGGGTTGGTCACCCCTCCACTTT. Translating it yields CASVGRGRTGWSPLHF.

As to this clone: The junction departs from the called germline gene at one end, perhaps through a read error. The rearrangement uses TRBV27 and TRBJ1-5; TRBD1 aligns across 12 bases. Germline CDR1 reads MNHEY; CDR2 reads SMNVEV (reference sequence). CDR3 length: 17 residues. CDR3 bases: TGTGCCAGCAGTCTCATCTCCGGGACAGGGGGCAAACAGCCCCAGCATTTT. It codes for CASSLISGTGGKQPQHF.

The chain employs TRBV7-2 and TRBJ1-4; D not resolved. Germline CDR1 SGHTA, CDR2 FQGNSA. This CDR3 contains 14 residues. Trimming stripped 2 bases from V and 5 bases from J, with 9 bases between. The CDR3 sequence is CASSLRRLNEKLFF. The CDR3 coding sequence is TGTGCCAGCAGCTTAAGACGTCTCAATGAAAAACTGTTTTTT.

In its sample, this clone was seen once. The chain is built from TRBV6-5 and TRBJ1-2, with D possibly matching TRBD1 (6 bases). This CDR3 has 14 amino acids. Germline CDR1 MNHEY, CDR2 SVGAGI. The V end was cut by 6 bases, the J end by 4 bases, with 15 bases between. DNA for the CDR3: TGTGCCAGCAGCCTAACCGGGACATTCTATGGCTACACCTTC. The encoded protein is CASSLTGTFYGYTF.

The table lists this clone with a count of one. The J gene is TRBJ2-3, the V gene TRBV11-2, with TRBD2 matching 7 bases. Germline V gives CDR1 SGHAT, CDR2 FQNNGV. This CDR3 contains 15 residues. V lost 3 bases to trimming and J lost 4 bases; unmatched junction nucleotides: 7. CDR3 nucleotide sequence: TGTGCCAGCAGCTTGGGCGGGAGCGTGCCAGATACGCAGTATTTT. Translation gives CASSLGGSVPDTQYF.

The rearrangement uses TRBV30 and TRBJ2-5; 13 nucleotides align to TRBD2. Trimming took 4 bases from V and 2 from J; bases not matched to a gene: 7. This CDR3 spans 16 amino acids. The germline V gene has CDR1 GTSNPN and CDR2 SVGIG (reference sequence). The CDR3 region is CAWTALAGGPQETQYF. The CDR3 bases are TGTGCCTGGACCGCACTAGCGGGGGGGCCTCAAGAGACCCAGTACTTC. Filled out from reference TRBV30 and TRBJ2-5, the complete variable domain reads SQTIHQWPATLVQPVGSPLSLECTVEGTSNPNLYWYRQAAGRGLQLLFYSVGIGQISSEVPQNLSASRPQDRQFILSSKKLLLSDSGFYLCAWTALAGGPQETQYFGPGTRLLVL.

V usage is TRBV7-9 and J usage is TRBJ2-7, with D possibly matching TRBD2 (7 bases). Germline V gene sequence: CDR1 SEHNR, CDR2 FQNEAQ (reference sequence). The CDR3 loop spans 19 amino acids. Trimming pared 5 bases from V and 3 bases from J, leaving 29 bases between. The CDR3 region is CASSPRLGQRGGYYYEQYF. The DNA of the CDR3 is TGTGCCAGCAGCCCCCGACTCGGACAGCGGGGAGGTTATTACTACGAGCAGTACTTC.

This clone was picked up one time. The chain recombines TRBV5-6 with TRBJ1-2, with 7 bases identical to TRBD1. Per germline, CDR1 SGHDT and CDR2 YYEEEE. V shed 4 bases and J 4 bases; nucleotides not matched to a gene: 4. The CDR3 has 13 amino acids. Here the CDR3 reads CASSQGQRYGYTF. The CDR3 coding sequence is TGTGCCAGCAGCCAGGGACAGCGCTATGGCTACACCTTC.

The rearrangement uses TRBV30 and TRBJ1-2; the D is unclear. The CDR3 runs to 15 residues. Germline V lookup: CDR1 GTSNPN, CDR2 SVGIG (reference sequence). V shed 1 base and J shed 0 bases, with 12 bases lying between them. As DNA, the CDR3 is TGTGCCTGGAGTGGACTCAGCGGGCCTAACTATGGCTACACCTTC. Its translation: CAWSGLSGPNYGYTF.

The J gene is TRBJ1-6, the V gene TRBV25-1; tentatively, D is TRBD1 (5 bases). The CDR3 is made up of 13 amino acids. Germline V CDR1 and CDR2: MGHDK, SYGVNS. V gave up 7 bases and J gave up 7 bases, with 11 bases separating them. CDR3 residues: CASNRDPNSPLHF. DNA for the CDR3: TGTGCCAGCAACCGGGACCCCAATTCACCCCTCCACTTT. Looking up the rest from reference TRBV25-1 and TRBJ1-6 gives the full variable domain: EADIYQTPRYLVIGTGKKITLECSQTMGHDKMYWYQQDPGMELHLIHYSYGVNSTEKGDLSSESTVSRIRTEHFPLTLESARPSHTSQYLCASNRDPNSPLHFGNGTRLTVT.

As regards this clone: At one end, the junction sequence differs from germline, possibly due to a read error. This chain connects TRBV5-6 to TRBJ1-4; no clear D gene. The CDR3 loop spans 13 amino acids. Germline V CDR1 and CDR2: SGHDT, YYEEEE. The CDR3 region is CASSFRTSEKLFF. The CDR3 DNA is TGTGCCAGCAGCTTCCGGACTAGTGAAAAACTGTTTTTT.

The chain has TRBV3-1 (or the pseudogene TRBV3-2) and TRBJ2-3; a weak D match, TRBD2 (6 bases). The CDR3 contains 14 residues. CDR1 LGHDT and CDR2 YNNKEL come from the germline V gene (reference sequence). Deletions cut 1 base from V and 4 bases from J, with 9 bases between. The CDR3 spells CASSQGLDPDTQYF. The CDR3 coding sequence is TGTGCCAGCAGCCAAGGACTAGATCCAGATACGCAGTATTTT.

This chain joins TRBV7-9 and TRBJ1-1; 8 nucleotides match TRBD1. Germline V gene data show CDR1 as SEHNR and CDR2 as FQNEAQ (reference sequence). This CDR3 has 15 amino acids. Trimming at V came to 0 bases and at J to 5 bases, leaving 5 bases not matched to a gene. CDR3: CASSLATGGRTEAFF. The CDR3 bases are TGTGCCAGCAGCTTAGCTACAGGGGGACGAACTGAAGCTTTCTTT.

The rearrangement joins TRBV18 to TRBJ2-7; possible D gene TRBD1, 6 bases. The V gene's germline CDR1 is KGHSH and CDR2 LQKENI. V was clipped by 3 bases and J by 4 bases, with 10 bases between them. This CDR3 contains 13 residues. DNA of the CDR3: TGTGCCAGCTCACCCGGACAGCAATACGAGCAGTACTTC. Translation gives CASSPGQQYEQYF.

The chain uses TRBV7-9 and TRBJ2-4, with 7 positions matching TRBD1. V lost 6 bases to trimming and J lost 1 base; unmatched junction nucleotides: 9. Germline loops: CDR1 SEHNR, CDR2 FQNEAQ (reference sequence). The CDR3 sequence is 16 residues long. DNA of the CDR3: TGTGCCAGCAGTTGGGGTACAGGGGACGCCAAAAACATTCAGTACTTC. Translating it yields CASSWGTGDAKNIQYF.

This clone was counted once. The rearrangement uses TRBV5-6 and TRBJ2-1, with TRBD2 matching 9 bases. V lost 2 bases and J lost 7; bases outside the gene matches: 7. Germline loops: CDR1 SGHDT, CDR2 YYEEEE. The CDR3 is made up of 15 amino acids. As DNA, the CDR3 is TGTGCCAGCAGCTTTAGCGGGAGTTTGGGTAATGAGCAGTTCTTC. It translates to CASSFSGSLGNEQFF. Filled out from reference TRBV5-6 and TRBJ2-1, the complete variable domain reads DAGVTQSPTHLIKTRGQQVTLRCSPKSGHDTVSWYQQALGQGPQFIFQYYEEEERQRGNFPDRFSGHQFPNYSSELNVNALLLGDSALYLCASSFSGSLGNEQFFGPGTRLTVL.

This chain uses TRBV5-1 with TRBJ1-2, with D maybe TRBD1 (5 bases). CDR1 SGHRS and CDR2 YFSETQ come from the germline V gene. V lost 0 bases and J 3 bases, leaving 12 bases between the germline ends. The CDR3 sequence is 15 residues long. The CDR3 bases are TGCGCCAGCAGCTTGGAGCCAGGGAATCACTATGGCTACACCTTC. Its protein is CASSLEPGNHYGYTF.

J is TRBJ1-3 and V is TRBV6-5; D gene unclear. This CDR3 has 15 residues. Between the trimmed V and J ends, which lost 2 bases and 2 bases, there was a span of 10 bases. Germline V CDR1 and CDR2: MNHEY, SVGAGI. The CDR3 protein is CASSYRQVPGNTIYF. The CDR3 DNA follows: TGTGCCAGCAGTTACAGGCAGGTCCCTGGAAACACCATATATTTT.

The chain combines TRBV29-1 with TRBJ2-1; D call uncertain. V lost 7 bases, J lost 1 base, and 11 bases lay in between. Germline CDR1 and CDR2: SQVTM and ANQGSEA. The CDR3 extends over 13 amino acids. The CDR3 loop reads CSAQVGSYNEQFF. CDR3 DNA: TGCAGCGCTCAGGTAGGGTCCTACAATGAGCAGTTCTTC.

The rearrangement joins TRBV4-2 to TRBJ1-1; the D is unclear. V was trimmed by 4 bases and J by 2 bases, leaving 8 bases between them. CDR3 length: 13 residues. CDR1 and CDR2 (germline): LGHNA, YNFKEQ. In nucleotides, the CDR3 is TGTGCCAGCAGCCTTCAGATTAACACTGAAGCTTTCTTT. Translated: CASSLQINTEAFF.

The rearrangement joins TRBV2 to TRBJ2-7; the D gene could be TRBD1 or TRBD2 (5 bases each). Per germline, CDR1 SNHLY and CDR2 FYNNEI. Trimming shortened V by 5 bases and J by 2 bases, and 10 bases separated the two germline ends. This CDR3 is 13 amino acids long. CDR3 amino acids: CASSRGPPYEQYF. In DNA, the CDR3 is TGTGCCAGCAGTAGGGGACCCCCCTACGAGCAGTACTTC.

This chain uses TRBV7-8 with TRBJ2-5, with D perhaps assigned TRBD1 or TRBD2 (5 bases each). Germline values: CDR1 SGHVS, CDR2 FQNEAQ. CDR3 length equals 15 residues. V lost 4 bases to trimming and J lost 5 bases, with 17 bases between them. DNA for the CDR3: TGTGCCAGCAGCTCCCCTGACAGAGGGGTTGAGACCCAGTACTTC. This sequence encodes CASSSPDRGVETQYF.

V gene TRBV18 combines with J gene TRBJ1-3, with 9 positions matching TRBD1. The V and J ends lost 4 bases and 2 bases, in that order; junction bases with no gene match: 6. This CDR3 is built from 16 residues. CDR1 and CDR2 (germline): KGHSH, LQKENI. The CDR3 coding sequence is TGTGCCAGCTCACGGGACAGGGATTTTGCTGGAAACACCATATATTTT. This translates into CASSRDRDFAGNTIYF.

The chain has TRBV27 and TRBJ2-3, with 12 bases aligning to TRBD2. This CDR3 comprises 19 residues. The ends lost 1 base at V and 0 bases at J; junction bases unmatched: 8. CDR1 and CDR2 (germline): MNHEY, SMNVEV (reference sequence). The CDR3 reads CASSLFLLAGGPSTDTQYF. The CDR3 DNA sequence: TGTGCCAGCAGTTTATTCCTACTAGCGGGAGGTCCTAGCACAGATACGCAGTATTTT.

J is TRBJ2-5 and V is TRBV7-8; tentatively, D is TRBD2 (6 bases). CDR3 length: 14 amino acids. V lost 4 bases, J lost 4 bases, and 13 bases lay in between. Germline CDR1 reads SGHVS; CDR2 reads FQNEAQ. CDR3 region: CASSWARGGETQYF. CDR3 bases: TGTGCCAGCAGCTGGGCGCGGGGTGGAGAGACCCAGTACTTC.